These 24 T cell receptor beta chains share one sample of origin, sequenced in a study of T cell clonotyping in hematopoietic cell transplantation. Using immunoSEQ multiplex PCR, the repertoire was profiled, and TCRdb retains in-frame clones only, with some absent. The data hold roughly 8,400 clones, with approximately 93% observed a single time. Sequencing used PBMCs, obtained 100 days after allogeneic stem cell transplant. These receptors came from a male patient aged 45 to 59 who had an allogeneic stem cell transplant from a related donor, so T cells may come from the graft donor. Some clones in this sample may be carry-over from other donors' samples.

The rearrangement uses TRBV29-1 and TRBJ2-3; 10 positions agree with TRBD2. Per germline, CDR1 SQVTM and CDR2 ANQGSEA. The V and J ends lost 5 bases and 9 bases, in that order; junction bases with no gene match: 14. The CDR3 has 15 amino acids. In DNA, the CDR3 is TGCAGCGTTTCCCAAGAGAGCGGGGGGGCCGGAACGCAGTATTTT. Its protein product is CSVSQESGGAGTQYF.

This clone was counted a few times. This chain links TRBV28 with TRBJ2-2; D uncertain. Germline lookup yields CDR1 MDHEN and CDR2 SYDVKM. The CDR3 has 15 residues. Trimming left V 10 bases short and J 4 bases short, with 19 bases between. The CDR3 is CATLTVRTATGELFF. The CDR3 region has the DNA TGTGCCACCCTGACCGTAAGGACGGCCACCGGGGAGCTGTTTTTT. The complete variable domain, with remaining parts taken from reference TRBV28 and TRBJ2-2, reads DVKVTQSSRYLVKRTGEKVFLECVQDMDHENMFWYRQDPGLGLRLIYFSYDVKMKEKGDIPEGYSVSREKKERFSLILESASTNQTSMYLCATLTVRTATGELFFGEGSRLTVL.

This chain joins TRBV5-1 and TRBJ1-4; no reliable D call. The germline V gene encodes CDR1 SGHRS and CDR2 YFSETQ. CDR3 length equals 14 residues. V was trimmed by 2 bases and J by 4 bases, leaving 9 bases between them. The CDR3 DNA reads as TGCGCCAGCAGCTTCGGACCGGGTAATGAAAAACTGTTTTTT. Protein product: CASSFGPGNEKLFF. Variable domain in full (rest from reference TRBV5-1 and TRBJ1-4): KAGVTQTPRYLIKTRGQQVTLSCSPISGHRSVSWYQQTPGQGLQFLFEYFSETQRNKGNFPGRFSGRQFSNSRSEMNVSTLELGDSALYLCASSFGPGNEKLFFGSGTQLSVL.

The chain carries TRBV5-1 and TRBJ2-3, with TRBD2 matching over 15 bases. V lost 4 bases to trimming and J lost 0 bases; unmatched junction nucleotides: 9. The germline gives CDR1 SGHRS, CDR2 YFSETQ. The CDR3 consists of 19 residues. CDR3 DNA sequence: TGCGCCAGCAGCGTCGGCGGGACTAGCGGGGGGATAAGCACAGATACGCAGTATTTT. Protein sequence: CASSVGGTSGGISTDTQYF.

A few counts support this clone. Sequence at one end of the junction differs from germline and may be a read error. The V gene is TRBV7-7, the J gene TRBJ1-1; no definite D call. In germline, CDR1 is SSHAT, CDR2 FNYEAQ (reference sequence). The CDR3 runs to 13 residues. This chain's CDR3 is CASSLGVGAEAFF. CDR3 coding DNA: TGTGCTAGCAGCTTGGGCGTAGGCGCTGAAGCTTTCTTT.

The genes are TRBV5-1 and TRBJ2-7; D remains ambiguous. Trimming took 4 bases from V and 2 from J, leaving 7 bases between them. The CDR3 is made up of 12 amino acids. The V gene's germline CDR1 is SGHRS and CDR2 YFSETQ. The CDR3 spells CASSLNAYEQYF. The CDR3 nucleotides read TGCGCCAGCAGCCTTAACGCCTACGAGCAGTACTTC.

The V and J genes are TRBV19 and TRBJ1-1; 10 positions agree with TRBD1. The CDR3 spans 13 residues. The V gene's germline CDR1 is LNHDA and CDR2 SQIVND (reference sequence). Trimming removed 9 bases from V and 8 bases from J; junction bases left unmatched: 9. The CDR3 sequence: CASSGTGAREAFF. DNA of the CDR3: TGTGCCAGCTCAGGGACAGGGGCGAGGGAAGCTTTCTTT.

This sequence joins TRBV30 and TRBJ2-2; TRBD2 matches 10 bases. Trimming at V came to 5 bases and at J to 1 base, leaving 4 bases not matched to a gene. Germline V CDR1 and CDR2: GTSNPN, SVGIG (reference sequence). This CDR3 is 15 amino acids long. As DNA, the CDR3 is TGTGCCTGGGCCGGACTAGCGGAGAACACCGGGGAGCTGTTTTTT. Amino acids: CAWAGLAENTGELFF.

CDR3 in DNA: TGTGCCAGCAGCTTATCTAGCGGGCGCGACGAGCAGTACTTC. This encodes CASSLSSGRDEQYF. The V gene is TRBV7-8, the J gene TRBJ2-7; 8 bases agree with TRBD2. There are 14 residues in the CDR3. The germline CDR1 and CDR2 sequences are SGHVS and FQNEAQ. V gave up 2 bases and J gave up 5 bases; unmatched junction bases: 5.

A single count supports this clone. The CDR3 nucleotides read TGTGCCAGCAGTGAAGGGAATCGGCAGTACTTC. Protein product: CASSEGNRQYF. The gene calls are TRBV25-1 and TRBJ2-7; D is undetermined. CDR3 size: 11 residues. Germline-derived CDR1 and CDR2 are MGHDK and SYGVNS. The V and J ends lost 2 bases and 9 bases respectively, with 8 bases between them.

The genes are TRBV6-5 and TRBJ1-4, with 9 bases that match TRBD1. Germline V gene data show CDR1 as MNHEY and CDR2 as SVGAGI. The CDR3 has 14 amino acids. V shed 5 bases, J shed 7 bases, and the junction held 5 bases outside the gene matches. The CDR3 region is CASSPDRGSEKLFF. For the CDR3, the DNA is TGTGCCAGCAGTCCGGACAGGGGCAGTGAAAAACTGTTTTTT.

This chain uses TRBV30 with TRBJ1-1; D not certain. CDR1 GTSNPN and CDR2 SVGIG come from the germline V gene (reference sequence). The CDR3 sequence is 13 residues long. Trimming removed 5 bases at V and 0 bases at J, with 10 bases between. CDR3 in DNA: TGTGCCTGGGACCGAGGTTTGAACACTGAAGCTTTCTTT. Encoded protein: CAWDRGLNTEAFF.

V is TRBV5-1 and J is TRBJ1-1, with D possibly matching TRBD1 (5 bases). Germline V gene lookup returns CDR1 SGHRS and CDR2 YFSETQ. Trimming took 5 bases from V and 5 from J, leaving 10 bases between them. This CDR3 spans 12 amino acids. As DNA, the CDR3 is TGCGCCAGCAGGCAGCAGGGTACTGAAGCTTTCTTT. This sequence encodes CASRQQGTEAFF. The variable domain in full, with the rest retrieved from reference TRBV5-1 and TRBJ1-1, is KAGVTQTPRYLIKTRGQQVTLSCSPISGHRSVSWYQQTPGQGLQFLFEYFSETQRNKGNFPGRFSGRQFSNSRSEMNVSTLELGDSALYLCASRQQGTEAFFGQGTRLTVV.

This chain uses TRBV19 with TRBJ1-5, with D possibly being TRBD1 (5 bases). The CDR3 is made up of 15 amino acids. CDR1 is LNHDA, CDR2 SQIVND, per germline (reference sequence). V dropped 4 bases and J dropped 0 bases, with 10 bases sitting between them. The CDR3 protein is CASSTRQYSNQPQHF. In nucleotides, the CDR3 is TGTGCCAGTAGTACCCGACAGTATAGCAATCAGCCCCAGCATTTT.

The chain is built from TRBV14 and TRBJ1-6; 8 bases are shared with TRBD1. Germline loops: CDR1 SGHDN, CDR2 FVKESK. There are 15 residues in the CDR3. V lost 4 bases to trimming and J lost 7 bases; unmatched junction nucleotides: 6. The CDR3 reads CASSPQGAGNSPLHF. CDR3 nucleotide sequence: TGTGCCAGCAGCCCGCAGGGGGCCGGGAATTCACCCCTCCACTTT.

CDR3 nucleotides: TGTGCCAGCAGTGATGGCCTAGCCGCCGGGGAGCTGTTTTTT. Translation gives CASSDGLAAGELFF. The chain is built from TRBV6-4 and TRBJ2-2, with D possibly matching TRBD2 (5 bases). V lost 3 bases and J lost 6, with 11 bases in between. Germline V gene lookup returns CDR1 MRHNA and CDR2 SNTAGT. This CDR3 has 14 amino acids.

V and J are TRBV30 and TRBJ2-7; D tentatively reads TRBD1 or TRBD2 (5 bases each). The CDR3 length is 17 residues. The V gene lost 0 bases and the J gene lost 4 bases, with 22 bases spanning the gap. Germline CDR1 GTSNPN, CDR2 SVGIG (reference sequence). CDR3 DNA: TGTGCCTGGAGTGTAGGGAAGTACCGGGGACGGAATTACGAGCAGTACTTC. Translating gives CAWSVGKYRGRNYEQYF. The full variable domain, rest sourced from reference TRBV30 and TRBJ2-7, is SQTIHQWPATLVQPVGSPLSLECTVEGTSNPNLYWYRQAAGRGLQLLFYSVGIGQISSEVPQNLSASRPQDRQFILSSKKLLLSDSGFYLCAWSVGKYRGRNYEQYFGPGTRLTVT.

V usage is TRBV19 and J usage is TRBJ1-5, with TRBD1 as a possible D gene (5 bases). The germline V and J ends were trimmed by 4 bases and 2 bases, with 12 bases remaining between them. Germline loops: CDR1 LNHDA, CDR2 SQIVND (reference sequence). The CDR3 spans 15 residues. The chain's CDR3 is CASSTWGFGNQPQHF. The CDR3, as DNA: TGTGCCAGTAGTACCTGGGGGTTCGGCAATCAGCCCCAGCATTTT.

The chain links TRBV28 to TRBJ1-5; D is uncertain. V shed 8 bases and J shed 4 bases, with 18 bases lying between them. The CDR3 is 15 residues long. The germline V gene has CDR1 MDHEN and CDR2 SYDVKM. CDR3 sequence reads: CASGVRAPQNQPQHF. The CDR3 DNA follows: TGTGCCAGCGGGGTACGGGCCCCGCAAAATCAGCCCCAGCATTTT.

This clone was seen once. The chain has TRBV5-6 and TRBJ2-7; a weak D match, TRBD2 (5 bases). The V end lost 1 base, the J end lost 2 bases, and 13 bases lay between the germline ends. The CDR3 is made up of 15 amino acids. Germline V gene lookup returns CDR1 SGHDT and CDR2 YYEEEE. The CDR3 coding sequence is TGTGCCAGCAGCTTGCGGCCCGGGGTGCCCTACGAGCAGTACTTC. Encoded protein: CASSLRPGVPYEQYF.

The J gene is TRBJ2-7, the V gene TRBV28; D uncertain. The CDR3 consists of 14 residues. Germline values: CDR1 MDHEN, CDR2 SYDVKM. With 2 bases removed from V and 3 bases from J, the gap between germline ends came to 11 bases. The CDR3 DNA reads TGTGCCAGCAGTTTAATTGGGGTAAACTACGAGCAGTACTTC. Translated: CASSLIGVNYEQYF.

V and J are TRBV4-1 and TRBJ1-4, with 10 bases fitting TRBD1. CDR1 MGHRA and CDR2 YSYEKL come from the germline V gene. The CDR3 spans 14 residues. The V and J ends lost 4 bases and 8 bases, in that order; junction bases with no gene match: 4. The CDR3 loop reads CASSLGTGDEKLFF. In DNA, the CDR3 is TGCGCCAGCAGCCTCGGGACAGGGGACGAAAAACTGTTTTTT.

The chain joins TRBV7-6 to TRBJ2-5, with a possible D match to TRBD1 (5 bases). This CDR3 contains 14 residues. Germline loops: CDR1 SGHVS, CDR2 FNYEAQ. The V end lost 2 bases, the J end lost 2 bases, and 9 bases lay between the germline ends. CDR3 sequence: CASSLSAGQETQYF. The DNA for the CDR3 is TGTGCCAGCAGCTTATCGGCAGGGCAAGAGACCCAGTACTTC.

The genes are TRBV27 and TRBJ2-7, with TRBD1 matching 10 bases. There are 13 residues in the CDR3. CDR1 MNHEY and CDR2 SMNVEV come from the germline V gene (reference sequence). Trimming took 6 bases from V and 6 from J; bases not matched to a gene: 5. This CDR3 reads CASRGTGVVEQYF. The CDR3, as DNA: TGTGCCAGCAGGGGGACAGGGGTAGTCGAGCAGTACTTC.